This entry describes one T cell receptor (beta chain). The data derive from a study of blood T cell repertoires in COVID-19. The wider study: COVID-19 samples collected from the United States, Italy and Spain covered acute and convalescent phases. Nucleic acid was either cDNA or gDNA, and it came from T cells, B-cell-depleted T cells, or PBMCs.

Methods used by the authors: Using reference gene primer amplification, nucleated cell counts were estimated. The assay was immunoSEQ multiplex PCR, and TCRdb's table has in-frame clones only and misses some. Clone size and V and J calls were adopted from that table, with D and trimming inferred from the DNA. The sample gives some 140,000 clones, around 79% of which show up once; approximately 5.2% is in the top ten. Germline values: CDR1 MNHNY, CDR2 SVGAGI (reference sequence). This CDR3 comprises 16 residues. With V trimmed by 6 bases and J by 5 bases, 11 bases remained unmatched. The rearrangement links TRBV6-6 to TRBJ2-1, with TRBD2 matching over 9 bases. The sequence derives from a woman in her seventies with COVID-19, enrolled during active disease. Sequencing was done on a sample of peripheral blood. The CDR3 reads CASSSTLAGMDNEQFF. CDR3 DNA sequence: TGTGCCAGCAGCTCCACCCTAGCGGGGATGGACAATGAGCAGTTCTTC.